Following are 14 T cell receptor beta chains from one sample sequenced in a study of T cell responses to AZD1222 COVID-19 vaccine. Generated by immunoSEQ multiplex PCR, the TCRdb table keeps only in-frame clones and is missing some. The profile shows 110,000 to 150,000 clones, 88% of them singletons. This sample comprised peripheral blood, obtained on day 0 of AZD1222 vaccination. These receptor sequences come from an adult in good health.

This chain joins TRBV9 and TRBJ2-2; D possibly matches TRBD1 or TRBD2 (5 bases each). From germline, CDR1 is SGDLS and CDR2 YYNGEE. V dropped 0 bases and J dropped 0 bases, with 6 bases sitting between them. CDR3 length: 15 residues. The CDR3 DNA reads TGTGCCAGCAGCGTAGGAGGGGCGAACACCGGGGAGCTGTTTTTT. Amino acid sequence: CASSVGGANTGELFF.

The rearrangement links TRBV29-1 to TRBJ2-2; D remains ambiguous. CDR3 length: 18 amino acids. V was trimmed by 7 bases and J by 8 bases, leaving 32 bases between them. The germline gives CDR1 SQVTM, CDR2 ANQGSEA. The CDR3 coding sequence is TGCAGCGCCCTTGGTTACGGTTTTTCGACAATCGGACGGGGGGAGCTGTTTTTT. It translates to CSALGYGFSTIGRGELFF.

The rearrangement uses TRBV5-1 and TRBJ2-1; a weak D match, TRBD1 (5 bases). The V gene's germline CDR1 is SGHRS and CDR2 YFSETQ. CDR3 length: 14 amino acids. Trimming left V 1 base short and J 5 bases short, with 10 bases between. The CDR3, as DNA: TGCGCCAGCAGCTTGCAGGGAACCGACAATGAGCAGTTCTTC. The encoded protein is CASSLQGTDNEQFF.

This clone has more than one count but fewer than ten. The DNA for the CDR3 is TGTGCCAGCAGTTACCCAGGGGCCTATGGCTACACCTTC. This gives the protein CASSYPGAYGYTF. The J gene is TRBJ1-2, the V gene TRBV6-6; tentative D call: TRBD1 (6 bases). Germline CDR1 and CDR2: MNHNY and SVGAGI (reference sequence). Trimming stripped 2 bases from V and 4 bases from J, with 8 bases between. The CDR3 contains 13 residues.

The rearrangement uses TRBV25-1 and TRBJ2-5; D is perhaps TRBD2 (5 bases). CDR1 and CDR2 from the germline V gene are MGHDK and SYGVNS. The CDR3 is 14 residues long. V lost 2 bases and J lost 5, with 12 bases in between. CDR3 sequence: CASSERESHETQYF. Here the CDR3 DNA reads TGTGCCAGCAGTGAACGGGAATCCCACGAGACCCAGTACTTC.

CDR3 in DNA: TGCGCCAGCAGCTTGGCAACCCCACCGGGTGATGAGCAGTTCTTC. Residues: CASSLATPPGDEQFF. V gene TRBV5-1 combines with J gene TRBJ2-1; the D is unclear. CDR3 length: 15 residues. Germline CDR1 SGHRS, CDR2 YFSETQ. V lost 0 bases to trimming and J lost 8 bases, with 15 bases between them.

This rearrangement joins TRBV9 to TRBJ1-3; D gene ambiguous. The CDR3 consists of 19 residues. Germline loops: CDR1 SGDLS, CDR2 YYNGEE. The germline V and J ends were trimmed by 4 bases and 0 bases, with 23 bases remaining between them. CDR3 region: CASSPQSFRGNSSGNTIYF. The CDR3 DNA reads TGTGCCAGCAGCCCACAGTCTTTCCGGGGAAATTCCTCTGGAAACACCATATATTTT. Combining the CDR3 with reference TRBV9 and TRBJ1-3 gives the whole variable domain DSGVTQTPKHLITATGQRVTLRCSPRSGDLSVYWYQQSLDQGLQFLIQYYNGEERAKGNILERFSAQQFPDLHSELNLSSLELGDSALYFCASSPQSFRGNSSGNTIYFGEGSWLTVV.

The gene calls are TRBV7-2 and TRBJ2-2, with 8 bases that match TRBD1. The CDR3 runs to 14 residues. Per the germline V gene, CDR1 is SGHTA and CDR2 is FQGNSA. V was pared by 5 bases and J by 3 bases, with 2 bases of the junction left unmatched. The CDR3: CASSGQGYTGELFF. The CDR3 DNA follows: TGTGCCAGCAGCGGACAGGGATACACCGGGGAGCTGTTTTTT.

The V gene is TRBV6-5, the J gene TRBJ1-1, with 8 bases identical to TRBD1. The CDR3 sequence is 14 residues long. The germline V gene has CDR1 MNHEY and CDR2 SVGAGI. V shed 7 bases and J 3 bases; nucleotides not matched to a gene: 7. The CDR3 here is CASKNRGGHTEAFF. The CDR3 nucleotides are TGTGCCAGCAAAAACAGGGGGGGGCACACTGAAGCTTTCTTT.

The gene calls are TRBV12-3 or TRBV12-4 and TRBJ2-1; D uncertain. V lost 6 bases to trimming and J lost 8 bases, with 8 bases between them. This CDR3 comprises 11 residues. The CDR3 reads CASSPAYEQFF. The CDR3, as DNA: TGTGCCAGCAGCCCAGCATATGAGCAGTTCTTC.

The chain has TRBV5-1 and TRBJ2-3; possible D gene TRBD2, 6 bases. CDR3 length: 16 amino acids. Germline loops: CDR1 SGHRS, CDR2 YFSETQ. V lost 0 bases and J 0 bases, leaving 11 bases between the germline ends. The CDR3 nucleotides read TGCGCCAGCAGCTTGGGGGGGACTGTGAGCACAGATACGCAGTATTTT. It is translated as CASSLGGTVSTDTQYF.

The chain is built from TRBV27 and TRBJ1-4; D possibly corresponds to TRBD1 (5 bases). Between the trimmed V and J ends, which lost 6 bases and 8 bases, there was a span of 13 bases. The CDR3 has 13 amino acids. The germline V gene encodes CDR1 MNHEY and CDR2 SMNVEV (reference sequence). This CDR3 reads CASRSGTAEKLFF. The CDR3 nucleotides read TGTGCCAGCAGATCCGGGACTGCGGAAAAACTGTTTTTT.

The J gene is TRBJ2-3, the V gene TRBV2, with TRBD2 identical over 8 bases. V shed 6 bases and J 15 bases; nucleotides not matched to a gene: 20. Germline CDR1 reads SNHLY; CDR2 reads FYNNEI. The CDR3 has 15 amino acids. CDR3 sequence (DNA): TGTGCCAGCAGGGAGGAGGGGGTGGTAGCGGGGCCTATTTATTTT. Amino acids: CASREEGVVAGPIYF.

The chain carries TRBV18 and TRBJ2-7; no clear D gene. Germline lookup yields CDR1 KGHSH and CDR2 LQKENI. This CDR3 spans 12 amino acids. The V and J ends lost 5 bases and 2 bases respectively, with 7 bases between them. CDR3 nucleotides: TGTGCCAGCTCAGATGAAACCTACGAGCAGTACTTC. Translation: CASSDETYEQYF.